What follows is one T cell receptor (beta chain) and its context. The sample comes from a study of shared clonotypes between healthy human individuals. Repertoires were generated with immunoSEQ multiplex PCR, while TCRdb's copy carries only in-frame clones and drops some. The sample holds 1.5 million to 2.5 million clones, about 95% seen once. Naive CD8 populations comprised CD45RO-negative cells positively selected for CCR7, excluding terminally differentiated effector memory CD45RA+ cells. CDR1 is SGHAT, CDR2 FQNNGV, per germline. This CDR3 is built from 13 residues. Trimming stripped 2 bases from V and 3 bases from J, with 7 bases between.

The sample consisted of naive CD8+ T cells sorted from blood. The TCR comes from a man aged 18 to 30 in good health. The chain carries TRBV11-2 and TRBJ2-5, with D hard to call. The CDR3 DNA reads as TGTGCCAGCAGCTTAATCACAGAAGAGACCCAGTACTTC. This gives the protein CASSLITEETQYF.